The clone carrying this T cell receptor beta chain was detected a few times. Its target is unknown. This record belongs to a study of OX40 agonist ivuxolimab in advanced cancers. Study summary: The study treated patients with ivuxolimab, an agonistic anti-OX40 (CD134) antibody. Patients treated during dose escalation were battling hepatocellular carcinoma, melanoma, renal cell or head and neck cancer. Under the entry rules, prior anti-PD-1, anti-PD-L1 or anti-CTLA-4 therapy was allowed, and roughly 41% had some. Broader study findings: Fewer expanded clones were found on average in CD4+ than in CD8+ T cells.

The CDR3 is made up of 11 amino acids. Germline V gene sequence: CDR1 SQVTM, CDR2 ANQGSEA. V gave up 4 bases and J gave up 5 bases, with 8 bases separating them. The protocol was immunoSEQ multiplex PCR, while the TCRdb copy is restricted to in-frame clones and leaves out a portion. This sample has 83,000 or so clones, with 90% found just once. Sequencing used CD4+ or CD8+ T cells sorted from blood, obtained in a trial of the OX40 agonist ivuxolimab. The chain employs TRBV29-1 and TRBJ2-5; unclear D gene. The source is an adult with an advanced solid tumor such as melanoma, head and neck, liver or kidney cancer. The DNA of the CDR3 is TGCAGCGTTGCCAGGTTCGAGACCCAGTACTTC. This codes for CSVARFETQYF. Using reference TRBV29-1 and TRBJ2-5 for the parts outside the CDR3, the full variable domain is SAVISQKPSRDICQRGTSLTIQCQVDSQVTMMFWYRQQPGQSLTLIATANQGSEATYESGFVIDKFPISRPNLTFSTLTVSNMSPEDSSIYLCSVARFETQYFGPGTRLLVL.